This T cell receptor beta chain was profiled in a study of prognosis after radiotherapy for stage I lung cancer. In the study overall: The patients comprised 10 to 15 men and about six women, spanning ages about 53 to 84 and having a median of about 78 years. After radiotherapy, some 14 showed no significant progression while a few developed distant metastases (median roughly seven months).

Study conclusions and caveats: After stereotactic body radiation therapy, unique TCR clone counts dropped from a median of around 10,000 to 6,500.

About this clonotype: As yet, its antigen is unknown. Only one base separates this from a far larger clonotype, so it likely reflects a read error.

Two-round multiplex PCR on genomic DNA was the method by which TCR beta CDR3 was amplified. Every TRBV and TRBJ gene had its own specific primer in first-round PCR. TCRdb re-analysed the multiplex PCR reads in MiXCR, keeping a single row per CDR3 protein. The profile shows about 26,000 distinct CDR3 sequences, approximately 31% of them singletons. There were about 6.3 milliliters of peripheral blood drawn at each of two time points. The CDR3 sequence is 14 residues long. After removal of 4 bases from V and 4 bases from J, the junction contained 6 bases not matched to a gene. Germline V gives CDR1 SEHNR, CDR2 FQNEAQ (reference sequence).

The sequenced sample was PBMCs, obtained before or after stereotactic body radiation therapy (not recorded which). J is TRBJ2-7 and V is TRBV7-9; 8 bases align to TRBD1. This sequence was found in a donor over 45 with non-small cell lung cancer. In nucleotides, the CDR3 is TGTGCCAGCAGCTCACGGACAGGGCTGTACGAGCAGTACTTC. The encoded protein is CASSSRTGLYEQYF.